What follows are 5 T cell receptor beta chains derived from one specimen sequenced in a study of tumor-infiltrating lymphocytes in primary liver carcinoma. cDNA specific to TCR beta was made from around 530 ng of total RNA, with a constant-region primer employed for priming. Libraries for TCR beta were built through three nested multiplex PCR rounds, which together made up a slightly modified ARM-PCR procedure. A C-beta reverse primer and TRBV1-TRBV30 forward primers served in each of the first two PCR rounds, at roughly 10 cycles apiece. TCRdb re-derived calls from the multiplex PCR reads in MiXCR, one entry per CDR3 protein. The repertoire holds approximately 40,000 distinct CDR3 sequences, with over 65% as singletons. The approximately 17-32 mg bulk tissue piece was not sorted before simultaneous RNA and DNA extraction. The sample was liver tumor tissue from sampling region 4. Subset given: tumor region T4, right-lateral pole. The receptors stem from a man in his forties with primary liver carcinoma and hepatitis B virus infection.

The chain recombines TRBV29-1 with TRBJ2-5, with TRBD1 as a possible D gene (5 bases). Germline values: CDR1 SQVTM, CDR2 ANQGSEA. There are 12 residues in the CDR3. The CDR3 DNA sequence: TGCAGAGGTATGGACATTGGTGAGACCCAGTACTTC. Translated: CRGMDIGETQYF.

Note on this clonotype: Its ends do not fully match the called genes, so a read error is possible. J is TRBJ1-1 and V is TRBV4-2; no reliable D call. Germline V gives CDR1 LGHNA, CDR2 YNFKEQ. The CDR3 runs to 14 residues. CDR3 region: CASSQDHGNTEAFF. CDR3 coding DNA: TGTGCCAGTAGCCAAGATCATGGGAACACTGAAGCTTTCTTT.

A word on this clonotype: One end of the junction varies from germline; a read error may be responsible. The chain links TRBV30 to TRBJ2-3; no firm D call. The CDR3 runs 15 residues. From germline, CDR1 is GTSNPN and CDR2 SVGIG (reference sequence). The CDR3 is CAWTRLAAGTDTQYF. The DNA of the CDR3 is TGTGCTTGGACCCGTCTGGCGGCCGGCACAGATACGCAGTATTTT.

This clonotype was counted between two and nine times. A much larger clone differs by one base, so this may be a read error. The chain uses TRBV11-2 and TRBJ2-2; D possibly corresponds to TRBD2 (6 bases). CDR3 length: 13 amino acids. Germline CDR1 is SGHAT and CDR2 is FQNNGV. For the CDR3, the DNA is TGTGCCAGCACCGCGGGGAACACCTGGGAGCTGTTTTTT. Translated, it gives CASTAGNTWELFF.

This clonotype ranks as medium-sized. The CDR3 nucleotides read TGCGCCAGCAGTGCCTCGCGGGGGGGTGAGCAGTTCTTC. Translated: CASSASRGGEQFF. The chain joins TRBV5-1 to TRBJ2-1; 9 bases agree with TRBD2. Looked up from germline, CDR1 is SGHRS and CDR2 is YFSETQ. There are 13 residues in the CDR3. Trimming at V came to 5 bases and at J to 9 bases, leaving 6 bases not matched to a gene.